One and the same sample provided the 8 T cell receptor beta chains below, sequenced in a study of cytomegalovirus exposure and HLA in healthy donors. Assay used: immunoSEQ multiplex PCR; TCRdb lists only in-frame clones, some missing. In the table there are about 49,000 clones, 92% of which are singletons. Sequencing used PBMCs. The receptors originated from a man aged 18 to 29 in good health and CMV-seronegative.

The chain has TRBV9 and TRBJ2-3, with 7 bases lining up with TRBD2. Germline trimming cut 4 bases from V and 2 bases from J; bases unmatched to any gene: 13. The CDR3 has 17 amino acids. The germline CDR1 and CDR2 sequences are SGDLS and YYNGEE. The CDR3 protein is CASSFWGGELLTDTQYF. The CDR3 region has the DNA TGTGCCAGCAGCTTCTGGGGGGGGGAGCTACTCACAGATACGCAGTATTTT.

The V gene is TRBV10-3, the J gene TRBJ1-5; 8 nucleotides agree with TRBD1. The CDR3 loop spans 13 amino acids. With 6 bases clipped from V and 7 bases from J, the junction kept 5 bases outside the gene matches. Germline lookup yields CDR1 ENHRY and CDR2 SYGVKD. The CDR3, as DNA: TGTGCCATCAGCGGGACAGGAGGGCAGCCCCAGCATTTT. This sequence encodes CAISGTGGQPQHF.

This chain uses TRBV5-4 with TRBJ2-3; 8 bases are shared with TRBD1. The V and J ends lost 3 bases and 3 bases, in that order; junction bases with no gene match: 3. This CDR3 has 14 amino acids. Germline V CDR1 and CDR2: SGHNT, YYREEE (reference sequence). The CDR3 DNA sequence: TGTGCCAGCAGCTCTACAGGGGGTACAGATACGCAGTATTTT. Amino acid sequence: CASSSTGGTDTQYF.

The CDR3 DNA follows: TGTGCCAGCAGTTCGGGGGCAACTAATGAAAAACTGTTTTTT. Translation: CASSSGATNEKLFF. The gene calls are TRBV6-1 and TRBJ1-4, with D possibly matching TRBD1 (5 bases). Germline V gene lookup returns CDR1 MNHNS and CDR2 SASEGT. CDR3 size: 14 residues. Deletions cut 5 bases from V and 0 bases from J, with 7 bases between.

As DNA, the CDR3 is TGCGCCAGCAGCATGGCCGGCGGGAGTTTAAATGAGCAGTTCTTC. Amino acid sequence: CASSMAGGSLNEQFF. This chain uses TRBV5-1 with TRBJ2-1; 7 bases match TRBD2. Germline CDR1 reads SGHRS; CDR2 reads YFSETQ. V was pared by 4 bases and J by 7 bases, with 11 bases of the junction left unmatched. The CDR3 contains 15 residues.

The V and J genes are TRBV20-1 and TRBJ1-1; TRBD1 matches 8 bases. With 6 bases clipped from V and 9 bases from J, the junction kept 6 bases outside the gene matches. The CDR3 totals 11 residues. Per the germline V gene, CDR1 is DFQATT and CDR2 is SNEGSKA (reference sequence). The CDR3: CSANQGAKAFF. In DNA form, the CDR3 reads TGCAGTGCGAATCAGGGGGCGAAAGCTTTCTTT.

This rearrangement joins TRBV11-2 to TRBJ2-7, with 11 bases fitting TRBD1. Per germline, CDR1 SGHAT and CDR2 FQNNGV. The CDR3 loop spans 13 amino acids. Losses at the gene ends were 6 bases for V and 6 bases for J; bases not matched to a gene: 4. CDR3 nucleotides: TGTGCCAGCAGGGACAGGGGGCGCGTCGAGCAGTACTTC. This sequence encodes CASRDRGRVEQYF.

The rearrangement joins TRBV5-6 to TRBJ1-5; TRBD1 aligns across 7 bases. From germline, CDR1 is SGHDT and CDR2 YYEEEE. Trimming took 4 bases from V and 3 from J; bases not matched to a gene: 10. The CDR3 totals 16 residues. The CDR3, as DNA: TGTGCCAGCAGCCATATTCCGGGACAGATCAATCAGCCCCAGCATTTT. Translating it yields CASSHIPGQINQPQHF.